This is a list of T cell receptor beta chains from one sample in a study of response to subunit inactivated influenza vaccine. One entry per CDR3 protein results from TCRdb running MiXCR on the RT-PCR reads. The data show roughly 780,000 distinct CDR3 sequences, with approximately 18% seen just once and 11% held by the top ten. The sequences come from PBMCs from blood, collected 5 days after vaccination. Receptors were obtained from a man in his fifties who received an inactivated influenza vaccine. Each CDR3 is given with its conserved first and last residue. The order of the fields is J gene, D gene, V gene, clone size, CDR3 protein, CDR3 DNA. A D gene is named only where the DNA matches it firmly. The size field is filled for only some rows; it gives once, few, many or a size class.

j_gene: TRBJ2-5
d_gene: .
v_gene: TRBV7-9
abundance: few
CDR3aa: CASSLGGQGTTETQYF
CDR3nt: TGTGCCAGCAGCTTAGGAGGTCAGGGTACGACGGAGACCCAGTACTTC

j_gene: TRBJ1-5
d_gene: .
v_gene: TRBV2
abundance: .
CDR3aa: CASSEMALNQPQHF
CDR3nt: TGTGCCAGCAGTGAAATGGCCTTAAATCAGCCCCAGCATTTT

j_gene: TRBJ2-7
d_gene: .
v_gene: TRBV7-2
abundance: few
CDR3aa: CASSFEGGPTYEQYF
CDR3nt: TGTGCCAGCAGCTTTGAGGGAGGCCCTACCTACGAGCAGTACTTC

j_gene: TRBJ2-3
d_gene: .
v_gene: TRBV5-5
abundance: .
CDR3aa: CASSYEVVTDTQYF
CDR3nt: TGTGCCAGCAGCTACGAGGTCGTCACAGATACGCAGTATTTT

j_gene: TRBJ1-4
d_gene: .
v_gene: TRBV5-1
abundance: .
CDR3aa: CASSESGTENEKLFF
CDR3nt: TGCGCCAGCAGCGAATCCGGGACGGAAAATGAAAAACTGTTTTTT

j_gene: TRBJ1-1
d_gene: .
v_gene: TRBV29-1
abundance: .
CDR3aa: CSVEDPILGPSNTEAFF
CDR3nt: TGCAGCGTTGAAGATCCTATCCTCGGACCTTCGAACACTGAAGCTTTCTTT

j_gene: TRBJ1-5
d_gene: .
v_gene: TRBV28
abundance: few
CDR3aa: CASQGSGIIMSNQPQHF
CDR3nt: TGTGCCAGCCAAGGGTCAGGTATAATTATGAGCAATCAGCCCCAGCATTTT

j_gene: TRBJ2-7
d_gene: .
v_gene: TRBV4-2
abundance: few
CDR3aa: CASSQEGGATHYYYEQYF
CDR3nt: TGTGCCAGCAGCCAAGAGGGTGGAGCAACTCATTACTACTACGAGCAGTACTTC

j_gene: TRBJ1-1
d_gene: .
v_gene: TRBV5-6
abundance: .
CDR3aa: CASSLFFGTEAFF
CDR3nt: TGTGCCAGCAGCTTGTTCTTTGGCACTGAAGCTTTCTTT

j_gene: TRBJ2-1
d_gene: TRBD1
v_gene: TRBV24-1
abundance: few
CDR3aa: CATSDLGGTALFF
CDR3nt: TGTGCCACCAGTGATTTAGGTGGGACAGCCCTGTTCTTC

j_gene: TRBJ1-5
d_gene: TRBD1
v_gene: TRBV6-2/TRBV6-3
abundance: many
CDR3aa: CATLDRGHQPQHF
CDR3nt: TGTGCCACCCTGGACAGGGGGCATCAGCCCCAGCATTTT

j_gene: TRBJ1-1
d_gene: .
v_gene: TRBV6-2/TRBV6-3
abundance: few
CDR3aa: CASSAAGFMNTEAFF
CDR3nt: TGTGCCAGCAGTGCAGCAGGTTTCATGAACACTGAAGCTTTCTTT

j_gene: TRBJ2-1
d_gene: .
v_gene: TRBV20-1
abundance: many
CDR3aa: CSAYGPGSNEQFF
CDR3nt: TGCAGTGCTTACGGCCCGGGGAGTAATGAGCAGTTCTTC

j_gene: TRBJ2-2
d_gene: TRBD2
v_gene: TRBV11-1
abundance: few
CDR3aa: CASSLVHHSSGPWTGELFF
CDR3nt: TGTGCCAGCAGCTTAGTCCATCATTCTAGCGGACCTTGGACCGGGGAGCTGTTTTTT

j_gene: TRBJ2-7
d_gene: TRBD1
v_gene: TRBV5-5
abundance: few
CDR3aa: CASSLTGGIHEQYF
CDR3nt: TGTGCCAGCAGCTTGACAGGGGGAATCCACGAGCAGTACTTC

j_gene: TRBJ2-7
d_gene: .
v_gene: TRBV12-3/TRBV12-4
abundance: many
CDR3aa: CASSPGPALGYEQYF
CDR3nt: TGTGCCAGCAGTCCGGGACCCGCATTAGGGTACGAGCAGTACTTC

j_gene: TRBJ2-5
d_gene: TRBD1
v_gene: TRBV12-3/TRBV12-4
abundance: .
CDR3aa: CASSPLGQGAKETQYF
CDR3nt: TGTGCCAGCAGTCCCCTTGGACAGGGGGCAAAGGAGACCCAGTACTTC

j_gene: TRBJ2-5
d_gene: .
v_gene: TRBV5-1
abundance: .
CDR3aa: CASSLTGAWRETQYF
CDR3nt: TGCGCCAGCAGCTTAACGGGAGCGTGGAGAGAGACCCAGTACTTC

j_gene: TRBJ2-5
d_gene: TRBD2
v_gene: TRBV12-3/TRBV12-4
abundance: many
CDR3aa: CASSLTSGGQETQYF
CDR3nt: TGTGCCAGCAGTTTAACTAGCGGGGGACAAGAGACCCAGTACTTC

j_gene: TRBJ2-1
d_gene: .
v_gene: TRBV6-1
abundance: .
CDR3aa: CASIPAVGDEQFF
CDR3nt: TGTGCCAGCATTCCCGCCGTCGGGGATGAGCAGTTCTTC

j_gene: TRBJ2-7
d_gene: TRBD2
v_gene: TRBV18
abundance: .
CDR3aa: CASSPPGTTLTYEQYF
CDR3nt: TGTGCCAGCTCACCGCCCGGGACTACGTTAACCTACGAGCAGTACTTC

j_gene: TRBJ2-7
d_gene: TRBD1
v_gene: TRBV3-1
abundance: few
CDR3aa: CASSQGDRAYEQYF
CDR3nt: TGTGCCAGCAGCCAAGGGGACAGGGCCTACGAGCAGTACTTC

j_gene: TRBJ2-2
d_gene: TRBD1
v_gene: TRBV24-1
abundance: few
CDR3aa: CATSQGRNTGELFF
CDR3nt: TGTGCCACTTCACAGGGGCGGAACACCGGGGAGCTGTTTTTT

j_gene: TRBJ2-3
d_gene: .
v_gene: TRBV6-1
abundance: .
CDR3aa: CASSPIVGAGTDTQYF
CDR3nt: TGTGCCAGCAGCCCTATAGTTGGGGCTGGCACAGATACGCAGTATTTT

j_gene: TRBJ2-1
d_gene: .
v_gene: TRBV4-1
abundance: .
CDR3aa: CASSQDPGYEQFF
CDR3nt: TGCGCCAGCAGCCAAGATCCGGGCTATGAGCAGTTCTTC

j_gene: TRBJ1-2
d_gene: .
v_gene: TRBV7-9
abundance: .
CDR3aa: CASSLWGENYGYTF
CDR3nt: TGTGCCAGCAGCTTATGGGGGGAGAACTATGGCTACACCTTC

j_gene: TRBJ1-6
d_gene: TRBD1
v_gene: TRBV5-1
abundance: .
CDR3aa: CASSKGQGATNNSPLHF
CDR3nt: TGCGCCAGCAGCAAAGGACAGGGGGCTACCAATAATTCACCCCTCCACTTT

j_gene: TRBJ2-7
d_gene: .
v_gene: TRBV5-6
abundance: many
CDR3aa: CASSPVGQSSYEQYF
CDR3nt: TGTGCCAGCAGCCCAGTCGGACAGAGCTCCTACGAGCAGTACTTC

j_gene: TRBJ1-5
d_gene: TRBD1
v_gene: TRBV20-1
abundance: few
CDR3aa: CSANRPGTAGWPQHF
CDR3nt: TGCAGTGCAAACCGCCCCGGGACAGCGGGCTGGCCCCAGCATTTT

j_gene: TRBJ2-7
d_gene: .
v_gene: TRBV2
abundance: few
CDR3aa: CASSEAALLTYEQYF
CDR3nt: TGTGCCAGCAGTGAAGCTGCCCTGCTGACCTACGAGCAGTACTTC

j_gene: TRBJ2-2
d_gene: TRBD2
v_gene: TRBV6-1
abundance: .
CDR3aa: CASRTSGNTGDLFF
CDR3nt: TGTGCCAGCAGAACTAGCGGGAACACCGGGGACCTGTTTTTT

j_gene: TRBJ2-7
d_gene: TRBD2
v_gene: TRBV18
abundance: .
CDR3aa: CASSTLAEYEQYF
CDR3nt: TGTGCCAGCTCAACCCTAGCGGAGTACGAGCAGTACTTC

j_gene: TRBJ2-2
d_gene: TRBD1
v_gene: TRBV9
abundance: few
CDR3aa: CASSARQGYTGELFF
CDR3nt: TGTGCCAGCAGCGCCAGACAGGGGTACACCGGGGAGCTGTTTTTT

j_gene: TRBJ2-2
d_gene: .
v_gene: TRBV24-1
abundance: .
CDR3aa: CATSRGGGNTGELFF
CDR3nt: TGTGCCACCAGCCGGGGAGGGGGAAACACCGGGGAGCTGTTTTTT

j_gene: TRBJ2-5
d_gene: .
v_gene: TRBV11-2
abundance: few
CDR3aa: CASSLNTDF
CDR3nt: TGTGCCAGCAGCTTAAACACCGACTTC

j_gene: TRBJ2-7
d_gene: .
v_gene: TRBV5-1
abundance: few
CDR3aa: CASSRRDNSYEQYF
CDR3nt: TGCGCCAGCAGCCGCCGGGACAACTCCTACGAGCAGTACTTC

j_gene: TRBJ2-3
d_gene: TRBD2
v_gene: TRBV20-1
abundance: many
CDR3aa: CSARDPGTRGFSAQYF
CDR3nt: TGCAGTGCTAGGGATCCCGGGACTAGAGGGTTCTCTGCGCAGTATTTT

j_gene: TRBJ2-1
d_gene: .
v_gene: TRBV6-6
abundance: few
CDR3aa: CASSYSGLEQFF
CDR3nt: TGTGCCAGCAGTTACTCGGGCCTTGAGCAGTTCTTC

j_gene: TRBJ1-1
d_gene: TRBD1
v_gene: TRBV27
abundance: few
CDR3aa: CASSFIRTGGMNTEAFF
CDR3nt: TGTGCCAGCAGTTTTATAAGGACAGGGGGGATGAACACTGAAGCTTTCTTT

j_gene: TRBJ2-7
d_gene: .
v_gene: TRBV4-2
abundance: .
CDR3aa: CASSQGTVYEQYF
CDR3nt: TGTGCCAGCAGCCAAGGGACAGTCTACGAGCAGTACTTC

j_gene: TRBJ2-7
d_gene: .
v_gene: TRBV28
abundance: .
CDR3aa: CASKPGDEQYF
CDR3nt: TGTGCCAGTAAGCCGGGGGACGAGCAGTACTTC

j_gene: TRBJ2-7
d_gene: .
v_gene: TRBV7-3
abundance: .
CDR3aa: CASSPRGYGEQYF
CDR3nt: TGTGCCAGCAGCCCTCGGGGTTACGGAGAGCAGTACTTC

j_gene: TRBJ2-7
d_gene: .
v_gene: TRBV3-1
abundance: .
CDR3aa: CASSQTRFGNLHEQYF
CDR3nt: TGTGCCAGCAGCCAAACCCGATTCGGGAATCTCCACGAGCAGTACTTC

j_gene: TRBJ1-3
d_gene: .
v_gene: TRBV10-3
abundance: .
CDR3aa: CAIREQTSGNTIYF
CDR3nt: TGTGCCATCAGAGAGCAAACCTCTGGAAACACCATATATTTT

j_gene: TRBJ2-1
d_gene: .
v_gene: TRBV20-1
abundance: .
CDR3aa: CSATKQNNEQFF
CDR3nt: TGCAGTGCTACCAAACAAAACAATGAGCAGTTCTTC

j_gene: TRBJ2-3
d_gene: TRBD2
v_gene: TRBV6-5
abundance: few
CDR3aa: CASSYDIRPGLTDTQYF
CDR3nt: TGTGCCAGCAGTTACGACATAAGACCGGGACTAACAGATACGCAGTATTTT

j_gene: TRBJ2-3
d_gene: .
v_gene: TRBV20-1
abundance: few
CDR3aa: CSARDPYTQYF
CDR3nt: TGCAGTGCTAGAGATCCCTATACGCAGTATTTT

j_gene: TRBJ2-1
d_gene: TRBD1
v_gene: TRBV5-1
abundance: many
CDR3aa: CASSFRTGGYGPEYNEQFF
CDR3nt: TGCGCCAGCAGCTTCAGGACAGGGGGGTACGGCCCCGAATACAATGAGCAGTTCTTC

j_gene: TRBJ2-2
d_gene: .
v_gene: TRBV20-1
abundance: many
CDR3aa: CSARGITNTGELFF
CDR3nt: TGCAGTGCAAGGGGGATTACGAACACCGGGGAGCTGTTTTTT

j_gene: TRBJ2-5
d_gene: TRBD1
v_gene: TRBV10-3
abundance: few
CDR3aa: CAIRIGTEETQYF
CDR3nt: TGTGCCATCAGGATAGGGACAGAAGAGACCCAGTACTTC

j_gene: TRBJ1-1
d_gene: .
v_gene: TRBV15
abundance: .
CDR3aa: CATSRDRKGTNTEAFF
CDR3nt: TGTGCCACCAGCAGAGATCGGAAAGGGACCAACACTGAAGCTTTCTTT

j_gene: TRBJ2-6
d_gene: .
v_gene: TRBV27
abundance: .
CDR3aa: CASSLVAQSGANVLTF
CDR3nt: TGTGCCAGCAGTTTAGTGGCGCAATCTGGGGCCAACGTCCTGACTTTC

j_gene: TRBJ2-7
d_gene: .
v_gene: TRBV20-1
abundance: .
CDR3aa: CSAPLSGGYEQYF
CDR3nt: TGCAGTGCTCCTTTGTCTGGGGGCTACGAGCAGTACTTC

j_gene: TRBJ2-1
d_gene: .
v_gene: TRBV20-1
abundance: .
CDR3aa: CSATSASNEQFF
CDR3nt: TGCAGTGCTACTAGCGCGTCCAATGAGCAGTTCTTC

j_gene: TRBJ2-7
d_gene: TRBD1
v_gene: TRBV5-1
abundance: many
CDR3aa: CASSSQIAGTGAREQYF
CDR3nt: TGCGCCAGCAGCTCCCAGATTGCCGGGACAGGGGCGCGCGAGCAGTACTTC

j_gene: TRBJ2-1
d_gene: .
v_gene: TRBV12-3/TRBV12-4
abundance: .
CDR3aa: CASSFPGSAQFF
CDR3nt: TGTGCCAGCAGTTTCCCCGGGTCGGCGCAGTTCTTC

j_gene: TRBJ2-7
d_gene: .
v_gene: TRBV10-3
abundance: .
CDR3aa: CAISDYLGGYEQYF
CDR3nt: TGTGCCATCAGTGACTACCTAGGGGGCTACGAGCAGTACTTC

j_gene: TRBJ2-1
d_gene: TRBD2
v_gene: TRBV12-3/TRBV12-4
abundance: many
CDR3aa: CASSRSGSGNNEQFF
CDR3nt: TGTGCCAGCAGTAGGAGCGGGAGTGGGAACAATGAGCAGTTCTTC

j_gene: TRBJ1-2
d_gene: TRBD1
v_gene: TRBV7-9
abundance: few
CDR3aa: CASSTRQGAFYGYTF
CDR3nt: TGTGCCAGCAGCACCCGACAGGGGGCGTTCTATGGCTACACCTTC